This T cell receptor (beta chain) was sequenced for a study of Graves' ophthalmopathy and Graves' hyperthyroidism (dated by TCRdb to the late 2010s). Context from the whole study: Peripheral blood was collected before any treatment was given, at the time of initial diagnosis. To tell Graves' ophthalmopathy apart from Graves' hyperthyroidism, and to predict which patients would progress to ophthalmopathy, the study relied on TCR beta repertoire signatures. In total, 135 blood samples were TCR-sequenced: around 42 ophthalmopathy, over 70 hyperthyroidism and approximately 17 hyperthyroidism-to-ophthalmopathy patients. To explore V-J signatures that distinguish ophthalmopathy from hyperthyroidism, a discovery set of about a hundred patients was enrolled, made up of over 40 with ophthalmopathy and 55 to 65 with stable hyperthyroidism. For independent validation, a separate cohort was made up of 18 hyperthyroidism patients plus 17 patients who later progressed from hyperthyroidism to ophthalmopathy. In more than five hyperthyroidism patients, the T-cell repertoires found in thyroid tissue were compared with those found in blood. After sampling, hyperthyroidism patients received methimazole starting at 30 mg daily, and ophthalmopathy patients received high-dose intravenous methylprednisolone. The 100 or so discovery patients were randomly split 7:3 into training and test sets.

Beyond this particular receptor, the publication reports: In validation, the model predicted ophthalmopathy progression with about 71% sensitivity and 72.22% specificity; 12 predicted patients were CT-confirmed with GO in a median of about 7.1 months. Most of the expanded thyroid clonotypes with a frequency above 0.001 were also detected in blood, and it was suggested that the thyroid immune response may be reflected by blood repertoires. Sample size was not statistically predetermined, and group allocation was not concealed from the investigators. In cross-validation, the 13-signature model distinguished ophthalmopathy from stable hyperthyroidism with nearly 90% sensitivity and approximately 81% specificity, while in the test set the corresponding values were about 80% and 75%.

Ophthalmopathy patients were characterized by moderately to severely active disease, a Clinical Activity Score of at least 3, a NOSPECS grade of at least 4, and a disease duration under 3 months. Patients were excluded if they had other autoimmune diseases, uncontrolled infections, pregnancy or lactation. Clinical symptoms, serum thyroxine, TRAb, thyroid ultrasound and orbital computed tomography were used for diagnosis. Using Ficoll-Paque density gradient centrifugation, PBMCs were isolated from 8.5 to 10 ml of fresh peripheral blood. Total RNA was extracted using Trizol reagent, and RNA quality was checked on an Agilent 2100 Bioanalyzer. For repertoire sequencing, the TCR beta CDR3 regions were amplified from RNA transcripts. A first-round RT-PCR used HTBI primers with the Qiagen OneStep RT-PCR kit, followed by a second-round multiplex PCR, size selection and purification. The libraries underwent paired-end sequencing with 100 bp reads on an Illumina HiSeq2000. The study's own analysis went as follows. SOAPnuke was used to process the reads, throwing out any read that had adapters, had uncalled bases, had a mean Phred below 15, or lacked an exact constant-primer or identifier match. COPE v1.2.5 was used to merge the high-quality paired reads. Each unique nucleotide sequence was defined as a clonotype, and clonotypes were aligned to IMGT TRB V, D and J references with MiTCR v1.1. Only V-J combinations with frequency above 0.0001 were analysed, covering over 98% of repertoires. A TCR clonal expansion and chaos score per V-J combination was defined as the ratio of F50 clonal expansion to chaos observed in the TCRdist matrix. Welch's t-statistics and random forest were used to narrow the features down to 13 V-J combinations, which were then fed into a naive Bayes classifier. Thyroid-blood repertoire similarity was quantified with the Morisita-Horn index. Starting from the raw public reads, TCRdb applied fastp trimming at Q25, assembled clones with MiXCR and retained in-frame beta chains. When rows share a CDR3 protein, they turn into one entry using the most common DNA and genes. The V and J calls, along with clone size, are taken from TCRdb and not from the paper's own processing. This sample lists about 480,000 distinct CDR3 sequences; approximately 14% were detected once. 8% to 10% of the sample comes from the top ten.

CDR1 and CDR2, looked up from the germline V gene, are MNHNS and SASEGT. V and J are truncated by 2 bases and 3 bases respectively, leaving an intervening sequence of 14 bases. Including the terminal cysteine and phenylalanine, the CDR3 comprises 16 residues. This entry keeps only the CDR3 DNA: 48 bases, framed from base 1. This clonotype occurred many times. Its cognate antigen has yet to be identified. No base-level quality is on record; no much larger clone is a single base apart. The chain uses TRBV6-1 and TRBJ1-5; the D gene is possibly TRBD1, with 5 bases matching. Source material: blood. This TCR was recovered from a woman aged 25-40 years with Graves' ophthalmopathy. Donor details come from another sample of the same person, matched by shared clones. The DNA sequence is TGTGCCAGCAGTGAACCGGGACTACGACTCAATCAGCCCCAGCATTTT. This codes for CASSEPGLRLNQPQHF.